A single sample is the source of the 10 T cell receptor beta chains below, sequenced in a study of shared clonotypes between healthy human individuals. Using immunoSEQ multiplex PCR, the repertoire was profiled, and TCRdb retains in-frame clones only, with some absent. The data show 2,500,000 or so clones, approximately 90% seen once. Material: naive CD4+ T cells sorted from blood. The subset denotes: CD45RA+ positively selected. The source of these receptors is a man between 18 and 29 years old in good health.

This chain uses TRBV28 with TRBJ2-4; D is undetermined. Germline V lookup: CDR1 MDHEN, CDR2 SYDVKM. V was pared by 6 bases and J by 0 bases, with 9 bases between. The CDR3 runs to 14 residues. The CDR3 here is CASSPHAAKNIQYF. The CDR3 DNA follows: TGTGCCAGCAGCCCCCACGCAGCCAAAAACATTCAGTACTTC.

The chain recombines TRBV6-6 with TRBJ2-5; TRBD2 might be the D (6 bases). The J call is doubtful: the DNA matches TRBJ2-7 better. CDR3 length equals 15 residues. Germline CDR1 MNHNY, CDR2 SVGAGI (reference sequence). CDR3 in DNA: TGTGCCAGCAGTACGACACCCCAACGGGGGTACGAGCAGTACTTC. Protein sequence: CASSTTPQRGYEQYF.

The chain combines TRBV18 with TRBJ2-7; perhaps TRBD1 as D (5 bases). The CDR3 extends over 14 amino acids. The V end was cut by 3 bases, the J end by 5 bases, with 14 bases between. From germline, CDR1 is KGHSH and CDR2 LQKENI. The CDR3 reads CASSPTLQVNEQYF. CDR3 nucleotide sequence: TGTGCCAGCTCACCCACCTTACAGGTAAACGAGCAGTACTTC.

V and J are TRBV6-6 and TRBJ1-1; 9 bases are a match to TRBD1. The junction had 7 bases not matched to a gene; V was cut back by 6 bases and J by 5 bases. Germline V CDR1 and CDR2: MNHNY, SVGAGI (reference sequence). The CDR3 spans 14 residues. Here the CDR3 reads CASSRTGEGTEAFF. Written as DNA, the CDR3 is TGTGCCAGCAGCCGGACAGGGGAGGGTACTGAAGCTTTCTTT.

The chain links TRBV2 to TRBJ1-4; 8 bases align to TRBD1. V lost 7 bases to trimming and J lost 4 bases; unmatched junction nucleotides: 5. The CDR3 covers 14 residues. The germline gives CDR1 SNHLY, CDR2 FYNNEI. CDR3 amino acids: CASNLDRVNEKLFF. CDR3 coding DNA: TGTGCCAGCAACTTGGACAGGGTTAATGAAAAACTGTTTTTT.

The CDR3 coding sequence is TGCGCCAGCAGCTTGGTTGCCCTGAACACCGGGGAGCTGTTTTTT. Translated: CASSLVALNTGELFF. V gene TRBV5-1 combines with J gene TRBJ2-2; D gene ambiguous. CDR1 and CDR2 (germline): SGHRS, YFSETQ. The V end lost 0 bases, the J end lost 1 base, and 7 bases lay between the germline ends. The CDR3 totals 15 residues.

The chain links TRBV6-1 to TRBJ2-7, with TRBD1 as a possible D gene (5 bases). The CDR3 loop spans 16 amino acids. Per the germline V gene, CDR1 is MNHNS and CDR2 is SASEGT. The ends were cut back, 2 bases at V and 4 bases at J, with 18 bases in the middle. The CDR3 spells CASSESPVQAGYEQYF. CDR3 nucleotides: TGTGCCAGCAGTGAATCCCCGGTCCAGGCAGGGTACGAGCAGTACTTC.

A note on this clone: This same CDR3 is encoded by further DNA sequences in the sample. CDR3 residues: CASRTGSNYGYTF. CDR3 nucleotide sequence: TGTGCCAGCAGAACAGGTTCAAACTATGGCTACACCTTC. The V gene is TRBV28, the J gene TRBJ1-2; weak D call: TRBD1 (5 bases). Germline-derived CDR1 and CDR2 are MDHEN and SYDVKM. CDR3 size: 13 residues. V lost 6 bases, J lost 2 bases, and 10 bases lay in between.

Turning to this clone: The sample contains more than one DNA sequence encoding this CDR3. The J gene is TRBJ1-3, the V gene TRBV5-1; D unresolved. The CDR3 runs to 15 residues. Looked up from germline, CDR1 is SGHRS and CDR2 is YFSETQ. Trimming stripped 0 bases from V and 0 bases from J, with 7 bases between. The CDR3 DNA follows: TGCGCCAGCAGCTTGGGTAGCCCCTCTGGAAACACCATATATTTT. Its translation: CASSLGSPSGNTIYF.

The chain uses TRBV6-1 and TRBJ1-2, with D possibly being TRBD1 (6 bases). This CDR3 is 15 amino acids long. Trimming took 5 bases from V and 6 from J, leaving 19 bases between them. CDR1 is MNHNS and CDR2 is SASEGT in the germline V gene. The CDR3 DNA reads TGTGCCAGCAGTAAGCCCGGGACACGGTGGGATGGCTACACCTTC. Protein: CASSKPGTRWDGYTF.